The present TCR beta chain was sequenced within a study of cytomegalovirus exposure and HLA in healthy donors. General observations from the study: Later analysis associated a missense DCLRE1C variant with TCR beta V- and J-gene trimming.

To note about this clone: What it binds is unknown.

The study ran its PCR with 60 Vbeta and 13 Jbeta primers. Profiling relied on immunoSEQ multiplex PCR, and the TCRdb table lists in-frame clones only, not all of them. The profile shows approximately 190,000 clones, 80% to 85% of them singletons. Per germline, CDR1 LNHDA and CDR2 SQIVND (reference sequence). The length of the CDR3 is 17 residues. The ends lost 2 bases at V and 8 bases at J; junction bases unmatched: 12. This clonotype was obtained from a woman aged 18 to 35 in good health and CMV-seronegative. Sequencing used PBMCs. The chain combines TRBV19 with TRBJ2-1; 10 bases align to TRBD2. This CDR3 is CASSIKRASGGRYEQFF. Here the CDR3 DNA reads TGTGCCAGTAGTATAAAAAGGGCTAGCGGGGGTAGGTATGAGCAGTTCTTC.